Below, 16 T cell receptor beta chains from the same sample are listed, as sequenced in a study of blood T cell repertoires in COVID-19. The method was immunoSEQ multiplex PCR; TCRdb's version includes in-frame clones alone and lacks a portion of them. Of fewer than 350,000 clones listed, roughly 90% were seen once; the top ten hold around 1%. Material: PBMCs or T cells enriched from blood (not recorded which). The receptors were sampled from a woman in her thirties who had recovered from COVID-19.

This clone showed up just once. The chain couples TRBV10-3 to TRBJ2-1; 7 bases fit TRBD1. Germline trimming cut 6 bases from V and 0 bases from J; bases unmatched to any gene: 8. The CDR3 length is 16 residues. Per germline, CDR1 ENHRY and CDR2 SYGVKD. The CDR3: CAISLTGLSSYNEQFF. CDR3 DNA sequence: TGTGCCATCAGCTTGACAGGGTTGAGCTCCTACAATGAGCAGTTCTTC.

V and J are TRBV11-2 and TRBJ2-7; 8 nucleotides line up with TRBD1. The CDR3 is 14 residues long. Germline V lookup: CDR1 SGHAT, CDR2 FQNNGV. The V and J ends lost 4 bases and 5 bases, in that order; junction bases with no gene match: 7. The CDR3 here is CASSWRQGYNEQYF. CDR3 in DNA: TGTGCCAGCAGCTGGCGACAGGGGTACAACGAGCAGTACTTC.

The J gene is TRBJ1-2, the V gene TRBV6-5; TRBD1 agrees at 7 bases. The trim removed 0 bases at V and 7 bases at J, leaving 5 bases unmatched. The CDR3 totals 14 residues. Per germline, CDR1 MNHEY and CDR2 SVGAGI. The CDR3 DNA is TGTGCCAGCAGTTACTCGATAGGGGGCGGTGGCTACACCTTC. Residues: CASSYSIGGGGYTF.

The chain joins TRBV2 to TRBJ1-5; D call uncertain. The CDR3 runs 12 residues. V was cut by 6 bases and J by 0 bases, with 3 bases left in between. CDR1 is SNHLY, CDR2 FYNNEI, per germline. The CDR3 loop is CASRASNQPQHF. The CDR3, as DNA: TGTGCCAGCAGGGCTAGCAATCAGCCCCAGCATTTT.

This clone was observed a single time. V and J are TRBV7-3 and TRBJ2-1; TRBD2 matches 10 bases. J lost 5 bases, V lost 2 bases, and 3 bases had no gene match. CDR1 and CDR2 from the germline V gene are SGHTA and FQGTGA. This CDR3 comprises 15 residues. The chain's CDR3 is CASSLLAGENNEQFF. The CDR3 nucleotides read TGTGCCAGCAGCTTACTAGCGGGGGAAAACAATGAGCAGTTCTTC.

The rearrangement links TRBV5-1 to TRBJ2-5; D unresolved. There are 14 residues in the CDR3. Trimming stripped 1 base from V and 5 bases from J, with 12 bases between. Germline CDR1 is SGHRS and CDR2 is YFSETQ. The CDR3 DNA is TGCGCCAGCAGCTTGAACCCCTTCGGGGAGACCCAGTACTTC. This gives the protein CASSLNPFGETQYF.

V is TRBV5-6 and J is TRBJ1-2; 9 positions match TRBD1. Germline CDR1 reads SGHDT; CDR2 reads YYEEEE. The CDR3 is 16 amino acids. V shed 0 bases, J shed 1 base, and the junction held 4 bases outside the gene matches. The CDR3 here is CASSLVGTGLNYGYTF. In nucleotides, the CDR3 is TGTGCCAGCAGCTTGGTAGGGACAGGGCTTAACTATGGCTACACCTTC.

The chain combines TRBV5-1 with TRBJ2-6; a possible D gene is TRBD2 (5 bases). This CDR3 spans 13 amino acids. Germline V gene data show CDR1 as SGHRS and CDR2 as YFSETQ. V was pared by 4 bases and J by 7 bases, with 9 bases between. CDR3 in amino acids: CASSQTRANVLTF. DNA of the CDR3: TGCGCCAGCAGCCAAACTAGAGCCAACGTCCTGACTTTC.

The chain links TRBV18 to TRBJ2-1; unclear D gene. The germline V gene encodes CDR1 KGHSH and CDR2 LQKENI. This CDR3 contains 14 residues. The ends were cut back, 3 bases at V and 10 bases at J, with 16 bases in the middle. The CDR3 loop reads CASSPHPRSMEQFF. CDR3 DNA sequence: TGTGCCAGCTCACCCCACCCGAGGTCCATGGAGCAGTTCTTC.

This chain links TRBV7-2 with TRBJ2-2, with 9 bases fitting TRBD2. Germline lookup yields CDR1 SGHTA and CDR2 FQGNSA. V was clipped by 3 bases and J by 4 bases; unmatched bases: 3. CDR3 length: 15 residues. The CDR3 is CASSFRGGATGELFF. DNA of the CDR3: TGTGCCAGCAGCTTCCGCGGGGGGGCCACCGGGGAGCTGTTTTTT.

This chain links TRBV6-5 with TRBJ2-7; D not certain. The ends were cut back, 4 bases at V and 1 base at J, with 5 bases in the middle. The germline CDR1 and CDR2 sequences are MNHEY and SVGAGI. This CDR3 has 12 amino acids. The CDR3 protein is CASSSVSYEQYF. Written as DNA, the CDR3 is TGTGCCAGCAGTTCGGTATCCTACGAGCAGTACTTC.

This clone was observed a single time. This chain uses TRBV29-1 with TRBJ2-7; 10 nucleotides align to TRBD2. The V gene end was trimmed by 5 bases and the J gene end by 3 bases; junction bases not matched to a gene: 4. Looked up from germline, CDR1 is SQVTM and CDR2 is ANQGSEA. CDR3 length: 13 residues. The CDR3 is CSVSGRAHYEQYF. The CDR3 region has the DNA TGCAGCGTTAGCGGGAGGGCCCACTACGAGCAGTACTTC.

The genes are TRBV10-3 and TRBJ2-1; 8 nucleotides align to TRBD2. V lost 11 bases, J lost 1 base, and 13 bases stayed unmatched. The CDR3 has 16 amino acids. Germline V lookup: CDR1 ENHRY, CDR2 SYGVKD. CDR3 region: CAAYGSPSGSYNEQFF. CDR3 in DNA: TGTGCCGCGTATGGATCCCCTAGCGGGTCCTACAATGAGCAGTTCTTC.

The J gene is TRBJ1-5, the V gene TRBV25-1; D remains unclear. The CDR3 covers 13 residues. Between the trimmed V and J ends, which lost 2 bases and 0 bases, there was a span of 2 bases. The germline V gene has CDR1 MGHDK and CDR2 SYGVNS. The CDR3 bases are TGTGCCAGCAGTGAACATAGCAATCAGCCCCAGCATTTT. It specifies CASSEHSNQPQHF.

The chain recombines TRBV7-9 with TRBJ2-1, with TRBD2 matching 8 bases. The junction had 10 bases not matched to a gene; V was cut back by 5 bases and J by 4 bases. CDR3 size: 16 residues. Germline assignment: CDR1 SEHNR and CDR2 FQNEAQ (reference sequence). CDR3 amino acids: CASSRARGERYNEQFF. CDR3 DNA sequence: TGTGCCAGCAGCCGAGCGCGGGGGGAAAGATACAATGAGCAGTTCTTC.

The chain employs TRBV2 and TRBJ2-1; TRBD2 matches at 7 bases. Trimming removed 10 bases from V and 0 bases from J; junction bases left unmatched: 9. Germline lookup yields CDR1 SNHLY and CDR2 FYNNEI. The CDR3 has 15 amino acids. The CDR3 loop reads CAINLGGSSYNEQFF. The CDR3 coding sequence is TGTGCCATCAACCTGGGAGGGAGCTCCTACAATGAGCAGTTCTTC.